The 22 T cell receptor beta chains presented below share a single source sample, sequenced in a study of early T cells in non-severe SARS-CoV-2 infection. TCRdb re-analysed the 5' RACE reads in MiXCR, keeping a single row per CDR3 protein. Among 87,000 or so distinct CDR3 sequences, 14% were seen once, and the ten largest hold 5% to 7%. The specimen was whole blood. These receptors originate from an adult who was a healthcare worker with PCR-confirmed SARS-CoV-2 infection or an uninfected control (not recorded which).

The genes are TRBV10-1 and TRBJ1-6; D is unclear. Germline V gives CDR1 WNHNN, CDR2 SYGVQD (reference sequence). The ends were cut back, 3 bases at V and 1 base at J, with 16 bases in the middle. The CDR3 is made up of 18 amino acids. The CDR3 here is CASSDGPDDRSYNSPLHF. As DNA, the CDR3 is TGCGCCAGCAGTGATGGACCCGACGATCGTTCCTATAATTCACCCCTCCACTTT.

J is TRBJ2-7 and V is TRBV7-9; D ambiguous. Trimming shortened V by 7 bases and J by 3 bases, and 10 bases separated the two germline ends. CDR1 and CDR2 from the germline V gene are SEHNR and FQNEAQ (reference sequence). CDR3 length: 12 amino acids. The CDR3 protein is CASTLQDYEQYF. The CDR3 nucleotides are TGTGCCAGCACACTTCAGGACTACGAGCAGTACTTC.

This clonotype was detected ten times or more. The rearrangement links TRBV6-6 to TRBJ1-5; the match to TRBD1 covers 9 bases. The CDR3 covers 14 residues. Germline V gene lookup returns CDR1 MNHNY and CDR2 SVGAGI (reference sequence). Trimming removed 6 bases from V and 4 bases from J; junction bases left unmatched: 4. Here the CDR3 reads CASRQGAGNQPQHF. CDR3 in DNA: TGTGCCAGCAGACAGGGGGCTGGAAATCAGCCCCAGCATTTT.

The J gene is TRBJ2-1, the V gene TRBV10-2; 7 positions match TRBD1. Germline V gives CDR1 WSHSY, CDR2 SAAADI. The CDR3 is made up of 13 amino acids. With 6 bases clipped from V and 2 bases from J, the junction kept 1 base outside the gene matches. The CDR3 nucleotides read TGCGCCAGCAGCAGGGGGACCTACAATGAGCAGTTCTTC. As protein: CASSRGTYNEQFF.

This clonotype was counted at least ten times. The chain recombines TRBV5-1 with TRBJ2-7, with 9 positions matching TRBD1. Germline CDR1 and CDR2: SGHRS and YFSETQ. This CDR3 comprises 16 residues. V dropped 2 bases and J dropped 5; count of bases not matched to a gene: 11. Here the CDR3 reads CASSFMGQGNGDEQYF. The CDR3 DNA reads TGCGCCAGCAGCTTCATGGGACAGGGCAATGGCGACGAGCAGTACTTC.

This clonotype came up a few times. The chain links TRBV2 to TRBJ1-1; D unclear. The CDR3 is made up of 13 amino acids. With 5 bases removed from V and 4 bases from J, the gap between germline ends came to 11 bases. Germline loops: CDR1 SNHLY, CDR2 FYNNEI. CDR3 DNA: TGTGCCAGCAGTCGGTACAGAACCACTGAAGCTTTCTTT. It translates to CASSRYRTTEAFF.

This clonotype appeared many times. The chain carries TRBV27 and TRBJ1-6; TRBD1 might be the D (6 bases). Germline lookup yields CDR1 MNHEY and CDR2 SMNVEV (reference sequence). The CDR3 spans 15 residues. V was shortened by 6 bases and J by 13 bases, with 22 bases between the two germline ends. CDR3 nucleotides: TGTGCCAGCAGACTCCTCGGACAGTCCCTTGTTCCCCTCCACTTT. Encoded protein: CASRLLGQSLVPLHF.

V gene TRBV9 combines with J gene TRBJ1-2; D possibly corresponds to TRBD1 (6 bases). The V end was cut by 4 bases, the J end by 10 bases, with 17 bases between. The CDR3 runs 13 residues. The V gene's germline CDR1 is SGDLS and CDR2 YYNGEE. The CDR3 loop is CASSIRTDLLYTF. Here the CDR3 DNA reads TGTGCCAGCAGCATACGGACAGACCTCCTCTACACCTTC.

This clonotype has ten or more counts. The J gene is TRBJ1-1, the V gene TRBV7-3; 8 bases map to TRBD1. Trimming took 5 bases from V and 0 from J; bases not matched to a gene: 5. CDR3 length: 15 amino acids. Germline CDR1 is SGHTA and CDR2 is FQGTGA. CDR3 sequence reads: CASSLTDRVNTEAFF. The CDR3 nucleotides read TGTGCCAGCAGCCTGACGGACAGGGTGAACACTGAAGCTTTCTTT.

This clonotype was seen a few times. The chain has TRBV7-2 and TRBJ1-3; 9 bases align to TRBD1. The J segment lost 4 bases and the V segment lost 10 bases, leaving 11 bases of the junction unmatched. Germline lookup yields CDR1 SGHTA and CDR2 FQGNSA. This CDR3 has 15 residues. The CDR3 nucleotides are TGTGCCACCCGTCAGGACAGGGGAGCAGGAAACACCATATATTTT. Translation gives CATRQDRGAGNTIYF.

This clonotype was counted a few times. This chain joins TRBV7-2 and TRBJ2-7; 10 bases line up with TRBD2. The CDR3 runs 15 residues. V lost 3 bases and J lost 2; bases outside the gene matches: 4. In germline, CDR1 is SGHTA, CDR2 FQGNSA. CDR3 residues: CASSFSGGTAYEQYF. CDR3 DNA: TGTGCCAGCAGCTTTAGCGGGGGGACCGCCTACGAGCAGTACTTC. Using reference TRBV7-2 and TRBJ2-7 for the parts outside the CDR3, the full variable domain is GAGVSQSPSNKVTEKGKDVELRCDPISGHTALYWYRQSLGQGLEFLIYFQGNSAPDKSGLPSDRFSAERTGGSVSTLTIQRTQQEDSAVYLCASSFSGGTAYEQYFGPGTRLTVT.

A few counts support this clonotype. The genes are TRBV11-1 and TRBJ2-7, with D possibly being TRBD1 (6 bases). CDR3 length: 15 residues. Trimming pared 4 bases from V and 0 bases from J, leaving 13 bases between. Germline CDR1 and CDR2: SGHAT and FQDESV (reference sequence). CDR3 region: CASSSRQDSSYEQYF. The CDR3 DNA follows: TGTGCCAGCAGCTCGAGACAGGATAGCTCCTACGAGCAGTACTTC.

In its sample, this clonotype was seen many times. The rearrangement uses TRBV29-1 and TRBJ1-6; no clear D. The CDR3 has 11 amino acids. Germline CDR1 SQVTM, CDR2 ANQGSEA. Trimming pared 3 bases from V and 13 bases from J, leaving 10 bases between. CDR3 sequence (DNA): TGCAGCGTTGAGGACGGTGGCCCCCTCCACTTT. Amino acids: CSVEDGGPLHF.

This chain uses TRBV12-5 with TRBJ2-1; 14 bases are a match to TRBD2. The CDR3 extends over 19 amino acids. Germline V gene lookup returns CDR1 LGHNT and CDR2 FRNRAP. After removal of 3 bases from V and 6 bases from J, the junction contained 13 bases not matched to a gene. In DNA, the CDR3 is TGTGCTAGTGGTTTCGCCCCGTCGACTAGCGGGGGGGTACCCAATGAGCAGTTCTTC. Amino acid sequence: CASGFAPSTSGGVPNEQFF.

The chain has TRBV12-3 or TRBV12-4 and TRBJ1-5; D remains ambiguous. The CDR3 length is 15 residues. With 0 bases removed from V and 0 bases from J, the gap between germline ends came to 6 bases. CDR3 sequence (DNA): TGTGCCAGCAGTTTAGCGGTAAATAGCAATCAGCCCCAGCATTTT. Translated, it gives CASSLAVNSNQPQHF.

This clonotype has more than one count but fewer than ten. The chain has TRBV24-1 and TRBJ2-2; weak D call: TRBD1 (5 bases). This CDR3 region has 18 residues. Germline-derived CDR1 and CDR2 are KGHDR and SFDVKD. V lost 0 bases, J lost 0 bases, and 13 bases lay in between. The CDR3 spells CATSDLKGQPTNTGELFF. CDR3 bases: TGTGCCACCAGTGATTTGAAGGGGCAGCCTACGAACACCGGGGAGCTGTTTTTT.

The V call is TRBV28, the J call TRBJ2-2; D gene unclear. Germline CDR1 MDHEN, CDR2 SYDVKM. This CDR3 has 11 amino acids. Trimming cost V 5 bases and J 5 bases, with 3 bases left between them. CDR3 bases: TGTGCCAGCAGTCAGACCGGGGAGCTGTTTTTT. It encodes CASSQTGELFF.

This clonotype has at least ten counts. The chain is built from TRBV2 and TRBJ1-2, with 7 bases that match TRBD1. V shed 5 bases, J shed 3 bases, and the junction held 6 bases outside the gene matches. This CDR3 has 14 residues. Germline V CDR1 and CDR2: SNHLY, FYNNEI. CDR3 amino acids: CASSPTGNYYGYTF. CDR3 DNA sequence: TGTGCCAGCAGTCCGACAGGGAACTACTATGGCTACACCTTC.

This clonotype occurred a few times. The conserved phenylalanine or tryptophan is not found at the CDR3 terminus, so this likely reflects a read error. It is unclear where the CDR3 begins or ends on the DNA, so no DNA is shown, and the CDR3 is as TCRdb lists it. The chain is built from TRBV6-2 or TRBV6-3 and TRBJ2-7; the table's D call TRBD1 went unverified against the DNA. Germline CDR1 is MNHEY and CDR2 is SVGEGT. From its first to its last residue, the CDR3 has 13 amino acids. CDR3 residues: CASSPPSEDSTIS.

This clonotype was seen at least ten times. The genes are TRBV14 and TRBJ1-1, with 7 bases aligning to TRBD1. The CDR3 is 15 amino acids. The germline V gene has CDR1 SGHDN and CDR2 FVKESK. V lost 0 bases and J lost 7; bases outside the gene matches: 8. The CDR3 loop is CASSQDPRQGVEAFF. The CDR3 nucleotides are TGTGCCAGCAGCCAAGATCCCCGACAGGGTGTTGAAGCTTTCTTT.

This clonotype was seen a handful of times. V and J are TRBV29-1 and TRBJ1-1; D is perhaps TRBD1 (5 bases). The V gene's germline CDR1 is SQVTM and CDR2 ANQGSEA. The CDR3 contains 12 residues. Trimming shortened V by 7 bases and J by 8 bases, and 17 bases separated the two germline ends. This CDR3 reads CSDRGLRPEAFF. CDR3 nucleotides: TGCAGCGATAGGGGCCTAAGGCCCGAAGCTTTCTTT. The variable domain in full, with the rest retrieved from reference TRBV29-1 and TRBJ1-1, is SAVISQKPSRDICQRGTSLTIQCQVDSQVTMMFWYRQQPGQSLTLIATANQGSEATYESGFVIDKFPISRPNLTFSTLTVSNMSPEDSSIYLCSDRGLRPEAFFGQGTRLTVV.

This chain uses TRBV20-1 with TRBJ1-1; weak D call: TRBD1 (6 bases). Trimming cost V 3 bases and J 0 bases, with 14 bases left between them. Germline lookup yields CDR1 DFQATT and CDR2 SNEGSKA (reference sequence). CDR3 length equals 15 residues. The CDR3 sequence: CSASPLGHMNTEAFF. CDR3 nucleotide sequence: TGCAGTGCTAGTCCTCTGGGACATATGAACACTGAAGCTTTCTTT.